A single sample is the source of the 10 T cell receptor beta chains below, sequenced in a study of cytomegalovirus exposure and HLA in healthy donors. Primers: 60 Vbeta forward and 13 Jbeta reverse. Sequencing used immunoSEQ multiplex PCR; TCRdb keeps in-frame clones, though not all of them. The sample consists of 150,000 to 200,000 clones, 80% of them appearing once. The sample comprised PBMCs. Receptor source: a man aged 35 to 55 in good health and CMV-seronegative.

The chain links TRBV6-6 to TRBJ2-7; maybe TRBD2 (5 bases). This CDR3 comprises 12 residues. Germline CDR1 MNHNY, CDR2 SVGAGI (reference sequence). Deletions cut 6 bases from V and 2 bases from J, with 8 bases between. The CDR3 reads CASRRGPYEQYF. CDR3 bases: TGTGCCAGCAGAAGAGGGCCCTACGAGCAGTACTTC.

Only one count was recorded for this clone. The gene calls are TRBV6-1 and TRBJ2-3, with TRBD1 as a possible D gene (6 bases). The germline V gene has CDR1 MNHNS and CDR2 SASEGT. V dropped 7 bases and J dropped 2 bases, with 16 bases sitting between them. There are 15 residues in the CDR3. CDR3 DNA sequence: TGTGCCAGCATAGAAAACAGGGACCTCACAGATACGCAGTATTTT. Amino acids: CASIENRDLTDTQYF.

This rearrangement joins TRBV2 to TRBJ2-2, with unresolved D. Trimming pared 2 bases from V and 6 bases from J, leaving 10 bases between. CDR3 length: 14 amino acids. Germline V gene lookup returns CDR1 SNHLY and CDR2 FYNNEI. The CDR3 DNA reads as TGTGCCAGCAGTGAATGGCTAGAGGCCGGGGAGCTGTTTTTT. Its translation: CASSEWLEAGELFF.

The chain combines TRBV5-1 with TRBJ2-5, with 8 positions matching TRBD2. With V trimmed by 4 bases and J by 5 bases, 10 bases remained unmatched. The CDR3 is made up of 15 amino acids. Germline-derived CDR1 and CDR2 are SGHRS and YFSETQ. CDR3 sequence (DNA): TGCGCCAGCAGCCTCTCCGGGACTAGAAGTGAGACCCAGTACTTC. This sequence encodes CASSLSGTRSETQYF.

CDR3 nucleotides: TGTGCCAGCAGCTTAGGGCGAACAGCGGGGGGGCGGGAGACCCAGTACTTC. It yields the protein CASSLGRTAGGRETQYF. The chain is built from TRBV7-6 and TRBJ2-5, with 10 bases identical to TRBD2. CDR1 SGHVS and CDR2 FNYEAQ come from the germline V gene. Trimming at V came to 1 base and at J to 5 bases, leaving 10 bases not matched to a gene. CDR3 length: 17 residues. Full variable domain (missing parts from reference TRBV7-6 and TRBJ2-5): GAGVSQSPRYKVTKRGQDVALRCDPISGHVSLYWYRQALGQGPEFLTYFNYEAQQDKSGLPNDRFSAERPEGSISTLTIQRTEQRDSAMYRCASSLGRTAGGRETQYFGPGTRLLVL.

J is TRBJ2-7 and V is TRBV15; TRBD1 aligns across 8 bases. After removal of 0 bases from V and 7 bases from J, the junction contained 5 bases not matched to a gene. Germline V lookup: CDR1 LNHNV, CDR2 YYDKDF (reference sequence). The CDR3 is made up of 14 amino acids. The CDR3 bases are TGTGCCACCAGCAGAGAGACAGGGGAAGCGGAGCAGTACTTC. Protein sequence: CATSRETGEAEQYF.

The chain is built from TRBV7-7 and TRBJ2-7; D unclear. Trimming left V 1 base short and J 0 bases short, with 7 bases between. Germline values: CDR1 SSHAT, CDR2 FNYEAQ (reference sequence). The CDR3 length is 14 residues. The CDR3 DNA reads as TGTGCCAGCAGCTTAGGAGTTGGCTCCTACGAGCAGTACTTC. Its protein is CASSLGVGSYEQYF.

The V and J genes are TRBV5-6 and TRBJ2-7; 11 bases match TRBD2. The CDR3 totals 17 residues. The J segment lost 2 bases and the V segment lost 4 bases, leaving 11 bases of the junction unmatched. From germline, CDR1 is SGHDT and CDR2 YYEEEE. Here the CDR3 DNA reads TGTGCCAGCAGCGGCTCGGGGGGTAGCGGGGGGGCCTACGAGCAGTACTTC. As protein: CASSGSGGSGGAYEQYF.

V is TRBV7-9 and J is TRBJ1-5, with D possibly matching TRBD1 (6 bases). V was pared by 6 bases and J by 7 bases, with 13 bases between. Germline V gene lookup returns CDR1 SEHNR and CDR2 FQNEAQ (reference sequence). CDR3 length: 13 amino acids. CDR3 amino acids: CASSQGGAQPQHF. The CDR3 DNA reads as TGTGCCAGCAGTCAAGGGGGAGCCCAGCCCCAGCATTTT.

This sequence joins TRBV6-5 and TRBJ1-4; a weak D match, TRBD1 (5 bases). CDR3 length equals 14 residues. V lost 4 bases, J lost 8 bases, and 14 bases lay in between. Germline assignment: CDR1 MNHEY and CDR2 SVGAGI. DNA for the CDR3: TGTGCCAGCAGTTGGCGGGGGGGAGGAGAAAAACTGTTTTTT. Translating it yields CASSWRGGGEKLFF.